This T cell receptor (beta chain) was profiled in a study of memory CD4+ T cells and cytomegalovirus serostatus. Overall study context: Donors were healthy Belgian adults, 10 or so CMV seropositive and under 30 seronegative.

Single viable CD3+CD4+CD8-CD45RO+ cells were sorted as the memory CD4+ T cells. Serum IgG to CMV pp150, pp28, p38 and p52 defined serostatus. Total CD4+ T cells were enriched by CD4 positive selection. This CDR3 has 14 amino acids. The J segment lost 7 bases and the V segment lost 2 bases, leaving 4 bases of the junction unmatched. The V gene's germline CDR1 is MDHEN and CDR2 SYDVKM. The data were produced by immunoSEQ multiplex PCR, yet TCRdb's version contains in-frame clones alone and is incomplete. Of about 56,000 clones in the sample, 82% are singletons; the top ten hold around 0.43%. The chain uses TRBV28 and TRBJ2-7; 11 nucleotides agree with TRBD1. The TCR comes from an adult in good health and CMV-seronegative. The sequencing input was memory CD4+ T cells from blood. CDR3: CASSLGGQGVEQYF. In DNA form, the CDR3 reads TGTGCCAGCAGTTTAGGGGGACAGGGGGTTGAGCAGTACTTC.